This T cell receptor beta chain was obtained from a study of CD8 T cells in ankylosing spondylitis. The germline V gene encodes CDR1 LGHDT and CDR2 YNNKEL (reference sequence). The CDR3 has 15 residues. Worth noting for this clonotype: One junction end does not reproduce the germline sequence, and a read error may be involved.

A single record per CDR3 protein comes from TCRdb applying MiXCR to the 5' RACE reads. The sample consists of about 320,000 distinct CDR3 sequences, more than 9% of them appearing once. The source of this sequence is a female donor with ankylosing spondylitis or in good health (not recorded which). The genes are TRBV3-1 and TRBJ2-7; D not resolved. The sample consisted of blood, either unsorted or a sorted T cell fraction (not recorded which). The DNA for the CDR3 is TGTGCCAGCACCCAAGAACAGCGAACCTCTTGGGAGCAGTACTTC. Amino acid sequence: CASTQEQRTSWEQYF.